This TCR beta chain was sequenced for a study of OX40 agonist ivuxolimab in advanced cancers. Study-level information: The study reported partial responses in three patients: one hepatocellular carcinoma, two cutaneous melanoma. Study-level findings and limits: Expanded clones tended on average to be more numerous among CD8+ T cells than CD4+.

Systemic immunosuppression or a history of autoimmune disease excluded patients. Points on this clone: Its antigen remains unidentified.

Only in-frame clones appear in the TCRdb table, and some are missing; sequencing was by immunoSEQ multiplex PCR. Found here are approximately 57,000 clones, over 75% of them singletons; the top ten hold about 3.5%. V lost 8 bases, J lost 2 bases, and 12 bases lay in between. The CDR3 spans 13 residues. Germline lookup yields CDR1 ENHRY and CDR2 SYGVKD. V gene TRBV10-3 combines with J gene TRBJ1-2; D might be TRBD1 (5 bases). The specimen comprised CD4+ or CD8+ T cells sorted from blood, sampled in a trial of the OX40 agonist ivuxolimab. The source of this sequence is an adult with an advanced solid tumor such as melanoma, head and neck, liver or kidney cancer. The CDR3 sequence is CAIFQRGNYGYTF. The CDR3 DNA reads TGTGCCATCTTCCAGAGGGGAAACTATGGCTACACCTTC.